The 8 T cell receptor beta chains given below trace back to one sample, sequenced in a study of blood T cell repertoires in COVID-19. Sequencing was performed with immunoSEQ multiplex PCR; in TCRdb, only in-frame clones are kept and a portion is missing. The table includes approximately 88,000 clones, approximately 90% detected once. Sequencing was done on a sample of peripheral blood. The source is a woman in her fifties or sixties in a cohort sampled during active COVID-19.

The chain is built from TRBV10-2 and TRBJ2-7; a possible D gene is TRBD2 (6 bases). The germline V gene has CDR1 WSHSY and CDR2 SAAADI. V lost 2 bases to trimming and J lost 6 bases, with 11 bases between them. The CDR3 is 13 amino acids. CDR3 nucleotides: TGCGCCAGCAGTGAGGTTTACGGGGGCGAGCAGTACTTC. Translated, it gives CASSEVYGGEQYF.

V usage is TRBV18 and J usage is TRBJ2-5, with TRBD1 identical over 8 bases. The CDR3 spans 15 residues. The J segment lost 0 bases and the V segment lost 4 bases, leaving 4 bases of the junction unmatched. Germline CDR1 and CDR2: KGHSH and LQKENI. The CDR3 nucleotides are TGTGCCAGCTCACTACGGACAGGGAACCAAGAGACCCAGTACTTC. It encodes CASSLRTGNQETQYF.

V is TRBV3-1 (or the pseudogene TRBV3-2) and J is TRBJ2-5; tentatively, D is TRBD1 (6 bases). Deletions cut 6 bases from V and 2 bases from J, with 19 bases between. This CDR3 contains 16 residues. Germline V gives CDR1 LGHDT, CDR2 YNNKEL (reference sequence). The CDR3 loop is CASRHNLQGQQETQYF. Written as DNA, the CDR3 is TGTGCCAGCAGACATAATTTACAGGGTCAACAAGAGACCCAGTACTTC.

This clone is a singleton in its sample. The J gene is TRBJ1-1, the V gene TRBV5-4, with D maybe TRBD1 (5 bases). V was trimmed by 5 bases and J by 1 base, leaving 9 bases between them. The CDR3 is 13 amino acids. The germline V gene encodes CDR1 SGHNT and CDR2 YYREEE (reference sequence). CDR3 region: CASRPQGNTEAFF. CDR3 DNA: TGTGCCAGCAGACCCCAGGGGAACACTGAAGCTTTCTTT.

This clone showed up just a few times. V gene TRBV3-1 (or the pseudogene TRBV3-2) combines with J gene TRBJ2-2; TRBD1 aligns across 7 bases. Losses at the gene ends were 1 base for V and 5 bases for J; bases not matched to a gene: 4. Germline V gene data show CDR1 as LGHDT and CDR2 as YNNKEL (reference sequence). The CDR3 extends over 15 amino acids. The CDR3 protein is CASSQGIQGTGELFF. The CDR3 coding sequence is TGTGCCAGCAGCCAAGGAATACAGGGGACCGGGGAGCTGTTTTTT.

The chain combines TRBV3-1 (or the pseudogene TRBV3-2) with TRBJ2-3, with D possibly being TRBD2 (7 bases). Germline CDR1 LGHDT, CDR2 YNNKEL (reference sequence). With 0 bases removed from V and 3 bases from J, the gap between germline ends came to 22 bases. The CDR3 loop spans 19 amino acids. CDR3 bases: TGTGCCAGCAGCCAAGATCCGACCCGTTCGGGGGGCGAAACAGATACGCAGTATTTT. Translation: CASSQDPTRSGGETDTQYF.

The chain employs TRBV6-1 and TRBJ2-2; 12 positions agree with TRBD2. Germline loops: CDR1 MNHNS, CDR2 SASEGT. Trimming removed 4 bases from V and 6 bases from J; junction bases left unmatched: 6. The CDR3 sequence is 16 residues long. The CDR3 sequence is CASSVRLAGDSGELFF. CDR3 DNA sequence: TGTGCCAGCAGTGTAAGACTAGCGGGAGATTCCGGGGAGCTGTTTTTT.

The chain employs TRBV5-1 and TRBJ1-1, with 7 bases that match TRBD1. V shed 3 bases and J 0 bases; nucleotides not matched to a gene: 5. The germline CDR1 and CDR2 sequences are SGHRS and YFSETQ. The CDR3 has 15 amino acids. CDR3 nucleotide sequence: TGCGCCAGCAGCTGGACAGGCGAGATGAACACTGAAGCTTTCTTT. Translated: CASSWTGEMNTEAFF.